The TCR beta chain under discussion was sequenced for a study of shared clonotypes between healthy human individuals. Germline CDR1 SGHTA, CDR2 FQGNSA. The CDR3 has 19 residues. The V gene end was trimmed by 0 bases and the J gene end by 5 bases; junction bases not matched to a gene: 10. The method was immunoSEQ multiplex PCR; TCRdb's version includes in-frame clones alone and lacks a portion of them. In the table there are more than 450,000 clones, approximately 79% of which are singletons. Donors were Caucasian adults residing in Nashville, Tennessee, USA. This sequence originates from a middle-aged woman in good health. Some clones in this sample may be carry-over from other donors' samples. Source material: PBMCs. The chain uses TRBV7-2 and TRBJ2-5; 15 bases are a match to TRBD2. In nucleotides, the CDR3 is TGTGCCAGCAGCTTAGCATGGACTAGCGGGAGGGCCGGAGGGGAGACCCAGTACTTC. It yields the protein CASSLAWTSGRAGGETQYF. Based on the CDR3 plus reference TRBV7-2 and TRBJ2-5, the full variable domain is GAGVSQSPSNKVTEKGKDVELRCDPISGHTALYWYRQSLGQGLEFLIYFQGNSAPDKSGLPSDRFSAERTGGSVSTLTIQRTQQEDSAVYLCASSLAWTSGRAGGETQYFGPGTRLLVL.